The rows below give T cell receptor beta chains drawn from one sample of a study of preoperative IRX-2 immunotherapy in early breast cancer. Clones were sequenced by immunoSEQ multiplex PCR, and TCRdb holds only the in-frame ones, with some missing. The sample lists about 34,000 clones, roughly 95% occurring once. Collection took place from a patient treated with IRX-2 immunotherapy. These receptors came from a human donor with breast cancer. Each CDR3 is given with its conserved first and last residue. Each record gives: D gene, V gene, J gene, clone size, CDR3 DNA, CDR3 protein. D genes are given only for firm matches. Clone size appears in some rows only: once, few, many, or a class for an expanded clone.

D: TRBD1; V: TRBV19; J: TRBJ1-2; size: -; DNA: TGTGCCAGTAGCGGGACAGGCGGTTACTATGGCTACACCTTC; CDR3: CASSGTGGYYGYTF
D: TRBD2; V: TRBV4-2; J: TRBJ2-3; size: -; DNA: TGTGCCAGCAGACTAGCGGGGAACACAGATACGCAGTATTTT; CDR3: CASRLAGNTDTQYF
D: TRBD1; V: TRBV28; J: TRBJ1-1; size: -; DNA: TGTGCCACCAGGACAGGGGGCACTGAAGCTTTCTTT; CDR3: CATRTGGTEAFF
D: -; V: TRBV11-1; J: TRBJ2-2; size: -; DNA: TGTGCCAGCAGCGCCCGGATCAGAGGGACCGGGGAGCTGTTTTTT; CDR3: CASSARIRGTGELFF
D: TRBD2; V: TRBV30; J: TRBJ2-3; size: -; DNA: TGTGCCTGGAGTGTAGGGACGGGAGGGCCCCACTATTTT; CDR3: CAWSVGTGGPHYF
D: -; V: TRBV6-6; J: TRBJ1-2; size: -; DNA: TGTGCCAGCCGGGACCGTAACTATGGCTACACCTTC; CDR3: CASRDRNYGYTF
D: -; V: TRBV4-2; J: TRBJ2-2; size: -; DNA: TGTGCCAGCAGCCAAGTAAGGGAGCTGTTTTTT; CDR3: CASSQVRELFF
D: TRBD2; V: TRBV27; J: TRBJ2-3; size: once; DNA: TGTGCCAGCAAAGATAGCGGGAGCACAGATACGCAGTATTTT; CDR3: CASKDSGSTDTQYF
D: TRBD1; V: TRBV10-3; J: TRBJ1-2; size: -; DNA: TGTGCCACAATGGCCGGGACAGCCTATGGCTACACCTTC; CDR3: CATMAGTAYGYTF
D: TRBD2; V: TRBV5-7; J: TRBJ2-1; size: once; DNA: TGTGCCAGCAGCTGCCCCGGGACTAGCGGGAGGGTCGAGCAGTTCTTC; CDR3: CASSCPGTSGRVEQFF
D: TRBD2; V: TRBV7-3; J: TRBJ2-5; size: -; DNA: TGTGCCAGCAGTCCAAGCGGGGGAAAAGAGACCCAGTACTTC; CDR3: CASSPSGGKETQYF
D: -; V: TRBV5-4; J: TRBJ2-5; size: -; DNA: TGTGCCAGCAGTACGCAAGGTTTGGAGACCCAGTACTTC; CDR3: CASSTQGLETQYF
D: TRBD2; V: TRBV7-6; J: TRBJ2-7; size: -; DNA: TGTGCCAGCAGCTTAGTAGGAGGAGCGGGGTACTACGAGCAGTACTTC; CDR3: CASSLVGGAGYYEQYF
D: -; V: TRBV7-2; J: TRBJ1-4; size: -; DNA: TGTGCCAGCAGCCGTCAGAGCTTTTCAAATGAAAAACTGTTTTTT; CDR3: CASSRQSFSNEKLFF
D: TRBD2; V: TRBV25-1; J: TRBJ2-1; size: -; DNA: TGTGCCAGCATGGGGCGGGAGGACAATGAGCAGTTCTTC; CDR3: CASMGREDNEQFF
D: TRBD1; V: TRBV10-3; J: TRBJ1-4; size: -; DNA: TGTGCCATCAGGGGGGGGACAGGGGACCCAATGGGTGAAAAACTGTTTTTT; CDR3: CAIRGGTGDPMGEKLFF
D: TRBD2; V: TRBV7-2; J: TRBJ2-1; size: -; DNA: TGTGCCAGCAGCCGAAGGAGCGGGGGGGTTCTTAATGAGCAGTTCTTC; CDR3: CASSRRSGGVLNEQFF
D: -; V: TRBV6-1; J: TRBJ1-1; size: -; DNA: TGTGCCAGCAAGAGAGGGGAGGTGATCGACACTGAAGCTTTCTTT; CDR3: CASKRGEVIDTEAFF
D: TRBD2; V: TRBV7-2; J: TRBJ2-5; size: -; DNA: TGTGCCAGCAGCTTAGTTGGATACTGGGGGGGAGAGACCCAGTACTTC; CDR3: CASSLVGYWGGETQYF
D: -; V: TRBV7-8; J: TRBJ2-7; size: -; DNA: TGTGCCAGCAGCCCCGGGACCCTGACCTACGAGCAGTACTTC; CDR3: CASSPGTLTYEQYF
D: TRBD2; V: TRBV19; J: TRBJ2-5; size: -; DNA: TGTGCCAGTAGTACCCTAGCGGGGGAGGAGAGAACCCAGTACTTC; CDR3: CASSTLAGEERTQYF
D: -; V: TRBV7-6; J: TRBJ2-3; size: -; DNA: TGTGCCAGCAGCTTAGCCGGGGGTACGGCCACAGATACGCAGTATTTT; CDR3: CASSLAGGTATDTQYF
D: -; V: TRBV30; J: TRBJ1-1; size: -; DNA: TGTGCCTGGAGTGACTCTCAGATGAACACTGAAGCTTTCTTT; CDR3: CAWSDSQMNTEAFF
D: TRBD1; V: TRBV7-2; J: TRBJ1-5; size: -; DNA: TGTGCCAGCAGCTTAAAAGGGACAGCTCGTAGCAATCAGCCCCAGCATTTT; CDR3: CASSLKGTARSNQPQHF
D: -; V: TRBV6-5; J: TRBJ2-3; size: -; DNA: TGTGCCACGACGGACGCGGGAAGAGATACGCAGTATTTT; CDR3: CATTDAGRDTQYF
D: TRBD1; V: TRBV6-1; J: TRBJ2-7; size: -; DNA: TGTGCCAGCAGTGTACAGGGGAAGCAGTACTTC; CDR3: CASSVQGKQYF
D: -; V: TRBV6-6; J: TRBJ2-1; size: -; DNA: TGTGCCAGCAGTCCGGGGCTAGGAAAGAATGAGCAGTTCTTC; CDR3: CASSPGLGKNEQFF
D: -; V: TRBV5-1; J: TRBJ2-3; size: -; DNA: TGCGCCAGCACGGAGGGGGGAATCAGAGATACGCAGTATTTT; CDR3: CASTEGGIRDTQYF
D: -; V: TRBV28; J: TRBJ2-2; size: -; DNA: TGTGCCAGCAGTTCCCCCCGGGGCGCGGACACCGGGGAGCTGTTTTTT; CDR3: CASSSPRGADTGELFF